The rows below give T cell receptor beta chains drawn from one sample of a study of OX40 agonist ivuxolimab in advanced cancers. TCRdb keeps only in-frame clones here, not all; method: immunoSEQ multiplex PCR. The repertoire consists of 55,000 to 75,000 clones, with 85% occurring once and the leading ten covering approximately 3.7%. The specimen comprised CD4+ or CD8+ T cells sorted from blood, sampled in a trial of the OX40 agonist ivuxolimab. Every receptor here comes from an adult with an advanced solid tumor such as melanoma, head and neck, liver or kidney cancer. CDR3s include the opening cysteine and the closing phenylalanine or tryptophan. The D gene is left open where the match is weak. Clone size is given for some rows only: seen once, a few or many times, or a class if the clone is expanded.

d_gene	v_gene	len	j_gene	abundance	CDR3aa	CDR3nt
TRBD1	TRBV7-2	14	TRBJ2-7	once	CASSPRTGDDEQYF	TGTGCCAGCAGCCCGAGGACAGGGGACGACGAGCAGTACTTC
TRBD1	TRBV5-8	16	TRBJ1-5	NA	CASSFRGQVTRQPQHF	TGTGCCAGCAGCTTCAGAGGACAGGTTACGCGTCAGCCCCAGCATTTT
TRBD1	TRBV5-1	14	TRBJ2-2	NA	CASSEQGAAGELFF	TGCGCCAGCAGCGAACAGGGGGCCGCCGGGGAGCTGTTTTTT
TRBD2	TRBV5-6	16	TRBJ2-2	NA	CASSRRRGTNTGELFF	TGTGCCAGCAGCAGACGGCGGGGGACGAACACCGGGGAGCTGTTTTTT
NA	TRBV5-1	17	TRBJ1-1	NA	CASSLSSGAGMNTEAFF	TGCGCCAGCAGCTTAAGTTCCGGCGCGGGGATGAACACTGAAGCTTTCTTT
NA	TRBV9	15	TRBJ1-6	NA	CASSVDDGDNSPLHF	TGTGCCAGCAGCGTAGATGATGGCGATAATTCACCCCTCCACTTT
NA	TRBV18	16	TRBJ2-2	NA	CASSPNEGSIAGELFF	TGTGCCAGCTCACCGAATGAGGGGTCTATCGCCGGGGAGCTGTTTTTT
TRBD1	TRBV5-5	17	TRBJ1-1	NA	CASSQYFTGDVGTEAFF	TGTGCCAGCAGCCAATACTTCACAGGGGACGTTGGCACTGAAGCTTTCTTT
NA	TRBV2	13	TRBJ1-2	NA	CASSESRGSGYTF	TGTGCCAGCAGTGAGTCCAGGGGAAGTGGCTACACCTTC
NA	TRBV15	15	TRBJ2-5	NA	CATSRAGGGQETQYF	TGTGCCACCAGCAGAGCCGGTGGGGGTCAAGAGACCCAGTACTTC
TRBD2	TRBV5-6	19	TRBJ2-3	NA	CASSFSTGGLRTPPDTQYF	TGTGCCAGCAGCTTCTCTACGGGAGGCCTCCGAACACCTCCAGATACGCAGTATTTT
NA	TRBV7-2	11	TRBJ1-1	NA	CASSLVVSAFF	TGTGCCAGCAGCTTAGTTGTTTCAGCTTTCTTT
NA	TRBV6-7	12	TRBJ2-7	NA	CASRRLEDEQYF	TGTGCCAGTCGCCGACTGGAAGACGAGCAGTACTTC
TRBD2	TRBV9	15	TRBJ2-5	NA	CASSFSGVYQETQYF	TGTGCCAGCAGCTTTAGCGGGGTATACCAAGAGACCCAGTACTTC
TRBD2	TRBV27	15	TRBJ2-1	NA	CASRERLAGANEQFF	TGTGCCAGCAGGGAACGACTAGCGGGGGCTAATGAGCAGTTCTTC
TRBD1	TRBV7-3	15	TRBJ1-1	NA	CASSPQDRGRTEAFF	TGTGCCAGCAGCCCTCAGGACAGGGGACGGACTGAAGCTTTCTTT
NA	TRBV9	17	TRBJ2-2	once	CASSVEKTAEGAGELFF	TGTGCCAGCAGCGTAGAGAAGACAGCGGAGGGGGCCGGGGAGCTGTTTTTT
NA	TRBV6-5	15	TRBJ2-1	NA	CASTKWGGAYNEQFF	TGTGCCAGCACTAAGTGGGGTGGGGCTTACAATGAGCAGTTCTTC
TRBD2	TRBV5-1	19	TRBJ2-1	NA	CASSLVPSGIGSSYNEQFF	TGCGCCAGCAGCTTGGTACCTAGCGGGATAGGAAGCTCCTACAATGAGCAGTTCTTC
NA	TRBV27	15	TRBJ2-6	NA	CASSLQGTWANVLTF	TGTGCCAGCAGCCTCCAGGGTACCTGGGCCAACGTCCTGACTTTC
TRBD1	TRBV11-1	18	TRBJ2-3	NA	CASSAYRGLWGHTDTQYF	TGTGCCAGCAGCGCCTACAGGGGGCTCTGGGGGCACACAGATACGCAGTATTTT
NA	TRBV5-1	20	TRBJ2-2	once	CASSLNGGRDLLANTGELFF	TGCGCCAGCAGCTTGAATGGGGGCAGGGACCTTCTCGCGAACACCGGGGAGCTGTTTTTT
NA	TRBV27	14	TRBJ1-1	NA	CASSPSPQGTEAFF	TGTGCCAGCAGTCCTAGCCCCCAGGGCACTGAAGCTTTCTTT
NA	TRBV29-1	12	TRBJ1-1	NA	CSARGQNTEAFF	TGCAGCGCACGGGGACAGAACACTGAAGCTTTCTTT
NA	TRBV30	17	TRBJ1-6	NA	CAWSKERRSSYNSPLHF	TGTGCCTGGAGTAAGGAACGTCGGAGCTCCTATAATTCACCCCTCCACTTT
NA	TRBV7-2	14	TRBJ1-1	NA	CASSSRVGNTEAFF	TGTGCCAGCAGCTCCAGGGTGGGGAACACTGAAGCTTTCTTT
NA	TRBV28	16	TRBJ2-7	NA	CASSFRRQALYPEQYF	TGTGCCAGCAGTTTCAGGAGACAGGCGCTCTACCCCGAGCAGTACTTC
NA	TRBV19	11	TRBJ2-7	NA	CASSIGTWMYF	TGTGCCAGTAGTATAGGGACATGGATGTACTTC
NA	TRBV5-1	16	TRBJ1-4	once	CASSTGRGATNEKLFF	TGCGCCAGCAGCACGGGACGGGGTGCAACTAATGAAAAACTGTTTTTT